These 8 T cell receptor beta chains were all obtained from the same sample, sequenced in a study of identical twins. Via MiXCR, TCRdb re-called the 5' RACE reads, giving one row per CDR3 protein. The sample holds roughly 1,500,000 distinct CDR3 sequences, about 32% seen once. The source material was cord blood. Every receptor here comes from a newborn girl in good health.

The chain joins TRBV6-1 to TRBJ1-2, with a possible D match to TRBD1 (6 bases). The ends were cut back, 8 bases at V and 8 bases at J, with 18 bases in the middle. CDR3 length: 13 amino acids. The germline gives CDR1 MNHNS, CDR2 SASEGT. CDR3 coding DNA: TGTGCCAGCTGTCGGGGGGGGCCCTGGGGCTACACCTTC. It translates to CASCRGGPWGYTF.

The chain joins TRBV9 to TRBJ2-3; weak D call: TRBD2 (5 bases). The V and J ends lost 4 bases and 5 bases respectively, with 14 bases between them. Germline V lookup: CDR1 SGDLS, CDR2 YYNGEE. The CDR3 is 14 amino acids. The CDR3 reads CASSRLAYEDTQYF. The CDR3 nucleotides are TGTGCCAGCAGCCGGCTAGCCTACGAAGATACGCAGTATTTT.

The chain uses TRBV10-3 and TRBJ2-1; D perhaps matches TRBD2 (6 bases). V shed 9 bases and J shed 4 bases, with 22 bases lying between them. Germline CDR1 and CDR2: ENHRY and SYGVKD. This CDR3 contains 16 residues. This CDR3 reads CAIGGGSTLIYNEQFF. CDR3 bases: TGTGCCATAGGCGGAGGGTCCACATTAATTTACAATGAGCAGTTCTTC.

The chain carries TRBV5-6 and TRBJ1-2; D remains unclear. CDR1 and CDR2 (germline): SGHDT, YYEEEE. The CDR3 contains 12 residues. Trimming stripped 2 bases from V and 8 bases from J, with 10 bases between. The CDR3, as DNA: TGTGCCAGCAGCTTAGAGGGAATGGGCTACACCTTC. Protein: CASSLEGMGYTF.

The V gene is TRBV28, the J gene TRBJ2-7, with TRBD2 matching over 8 bases. The J call may not be correct, given that the DNA end is closer to TRBJ2-5. There are 16 residues in the CDR3. The germline CDR1 and CDR2 sequences are MDHEN and SYDVKM. The CDR3 loop reads CASSRDRLASGETQYF. The CDR3 nucleotides read TGTGCCAGCAGCCGGGACCGACTAGCGTCAGGGGAGACCCAGTACTTC.

The chain joins TRBV10-3 to TRBJ2-1; D might be TRBD2 (6 bases). The CDR3 sequence is 14 residues long. Trimming left V 2 bases short and J 5 bases short, with 10 bases between. From germline, CDR1 is ENHRY and CDR2 SYGVKD. The CDR3 here is CAISERELDNEQFF. CDR3 in DNA: TGTGCCATCAGTGAGCGGGAGCTAGACAATGAGCAGTTCTTC.

This clonotype has only a few counts. The chain carries TRBV11-1 and TRBJ2-1; a weak D match, TRBD2 (7 bases). The CDR3 has 12 amino acids. Germline V gene data show CDR1 as SGHAT and CDR2 as FQDESV (reference sequence). The V gene lost 4 bases and the J gene lost 9 bases, with 10 bases spanning the gap. In DNA, the CDR3 is TGTGCCAGCAGCTGGAGGGGGGGTGAGCAGTTCTTC. Translation gives CASSWRGGEQFF.

The chain has TRBV7-9 and TRBJ1-1; D remains unclear. This CDR3 spans 11 amino acids. CDR1 is SEHNR and CDR2 is FQNEAQ in the germline V gene (reference sequence). Trimming removed 7 bases at V and 7 bases at J, with 10 bases between. DNA for the CDR3: TGTGCCAGCACCTCCCCCGGTGAAGCTTTCTTT. Its translation: CASTSPGEAFF.